This T cell receptor (beta chain) was recovered during a study of patients and donors after allogeneic stem cell transplantation. Via MiXCR, TCRdb re-called the RT-PCR reads, giving one row per CDR3 protein. The sample lists hundreds of thousands of distinct CDR3 sequences, 16% occurring once. Germline V lookup: CDR1 SEHNR, CDR2 FQNEAQ (reference sequence). The CDR3 spans 16 residues. The ends were cut back, 6 bases at V and 0 bases at J, with 15 bases in the middle. The sequence came from a human donor who was either an allogeneic HSCT recipient or a stem cell or donor lymphocyte infusion donor (not recorded which). It is not recorded whose cells these are; they may come from a transplant donor. The sample consisted of blood, either unsorted or a sorted T cell fraction (not recorded which). The rearrangement joins TRBV7-9 to TRBJ2-1; possible D gene TRBD1, 6 bases. The CDR3: CASRPGHLSSYNEQFF. In nucleotides, the CDR3 is TGTGCCAGCAGGCCGGGACACCTGAGCTCCTACAATGAGCAGTTCTTC.